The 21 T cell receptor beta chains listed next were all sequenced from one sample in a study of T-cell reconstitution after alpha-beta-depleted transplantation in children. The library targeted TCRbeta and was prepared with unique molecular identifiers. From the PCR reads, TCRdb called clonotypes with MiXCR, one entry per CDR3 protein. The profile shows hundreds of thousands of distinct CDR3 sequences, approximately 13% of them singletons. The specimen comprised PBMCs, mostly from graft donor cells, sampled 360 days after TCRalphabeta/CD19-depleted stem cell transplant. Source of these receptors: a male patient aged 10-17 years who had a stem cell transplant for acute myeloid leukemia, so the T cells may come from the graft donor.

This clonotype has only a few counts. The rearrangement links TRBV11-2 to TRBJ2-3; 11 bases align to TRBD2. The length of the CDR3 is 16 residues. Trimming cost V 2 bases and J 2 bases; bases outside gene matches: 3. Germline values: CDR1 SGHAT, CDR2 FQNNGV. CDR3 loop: CASSLWGLADTDTQYF. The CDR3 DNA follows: TGTGCCAGCAGCTTATGGGGACTAGCGGACACAGATACGCAGTATTTT.

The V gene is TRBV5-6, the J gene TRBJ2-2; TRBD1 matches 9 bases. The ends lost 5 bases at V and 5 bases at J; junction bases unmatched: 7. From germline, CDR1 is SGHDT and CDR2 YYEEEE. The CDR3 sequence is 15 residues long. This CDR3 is CASRLPGQGTGELFF. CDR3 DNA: TGTGCCAGCAGGCTCCCCGGACAGGGGACCGGGGAGCTGTTTTTT.

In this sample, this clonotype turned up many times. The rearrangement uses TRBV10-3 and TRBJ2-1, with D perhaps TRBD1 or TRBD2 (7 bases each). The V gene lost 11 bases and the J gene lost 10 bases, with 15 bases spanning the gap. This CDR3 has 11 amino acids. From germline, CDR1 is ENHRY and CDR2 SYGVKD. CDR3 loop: CAAQGGPEQFF. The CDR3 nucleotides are TGTGCCGCTCAGGGGGGGCCCGAGCAGTTCTTC.

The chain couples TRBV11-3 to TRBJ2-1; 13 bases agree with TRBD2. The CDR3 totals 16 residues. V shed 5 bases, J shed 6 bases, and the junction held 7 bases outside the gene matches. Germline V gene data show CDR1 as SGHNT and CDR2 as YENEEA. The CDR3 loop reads CASSRTSGSGGNEQFF. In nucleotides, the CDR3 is TGTGCCAGCAGCCGGACTAGCGGGAGCGGAGGCAATGAGCAGTTCTTC.

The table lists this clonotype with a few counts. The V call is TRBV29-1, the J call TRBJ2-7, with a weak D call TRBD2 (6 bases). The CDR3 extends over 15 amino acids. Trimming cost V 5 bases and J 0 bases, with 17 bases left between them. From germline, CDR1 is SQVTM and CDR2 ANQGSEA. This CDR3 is CSVSYRGLISYEQYF. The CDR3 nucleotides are TGCAGCGTTTCCTACCGGGGACTTATCTCCTACGAGCAGTACTTC.

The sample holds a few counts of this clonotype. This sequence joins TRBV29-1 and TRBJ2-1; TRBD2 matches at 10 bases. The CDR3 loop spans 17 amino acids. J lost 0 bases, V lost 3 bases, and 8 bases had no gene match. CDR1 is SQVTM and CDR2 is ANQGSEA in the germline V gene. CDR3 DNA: TGCAGCGTTGAGGAGCTAGCGGGAGCCCTCTCCTACAATGAGCAGTTCTTC. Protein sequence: CSVEELAGALSYNEQFF.

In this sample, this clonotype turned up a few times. In DNA form, the CDR3 reads TGTGCCACCAGCAGGACGGGGAAACTGTTTTTT. Its translation is CATSRTGKLFF. This chain uses TRBV15 with TRBJ1-4; no reliable D call. Trimming cost V 3 bases and J 11 bases, with 7 bases left between them. Germline V gene lookup returns CDR1 LNHNV and CDR2 YYDKDF (reference sequence). This CDR3 has 11 residues.

The CDR3: CASSPGLAATYEQYF. In DNA, the CDR3 is TGTGCCAGCAGCCCTGGACTAGCGGCAACCTACGAGCAGTACTTC. V gene TRBV4-2 combines with J gene TRBJ2-7, with 10 positions matching TRBD2. CDR1 and CDR2 from the germline V gene are LGHNA and YNFKEQ. The CDR3 spans 15 residues. V lost 4 bases to trimming and J lost 2 bases; unmatched junction nucleotides: 5.

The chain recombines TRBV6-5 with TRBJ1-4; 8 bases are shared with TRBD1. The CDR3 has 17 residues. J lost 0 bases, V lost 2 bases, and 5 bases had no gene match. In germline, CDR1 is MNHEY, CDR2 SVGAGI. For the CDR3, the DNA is TGTGCCAGCAGTTACCTGACAGGGGCCCCAACTAATGAAAAACTGTTTTTT. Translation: CASSYLTGAPTNEKLFF.

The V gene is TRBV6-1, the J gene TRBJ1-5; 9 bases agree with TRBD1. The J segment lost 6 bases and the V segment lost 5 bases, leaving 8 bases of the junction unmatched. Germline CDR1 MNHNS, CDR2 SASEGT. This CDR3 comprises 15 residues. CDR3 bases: TGTGCCAGCAGTACACAGGGGGCCTGGGGTCAGCCCCAGCATTTT. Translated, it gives CASSTQGAWGQPQHF.

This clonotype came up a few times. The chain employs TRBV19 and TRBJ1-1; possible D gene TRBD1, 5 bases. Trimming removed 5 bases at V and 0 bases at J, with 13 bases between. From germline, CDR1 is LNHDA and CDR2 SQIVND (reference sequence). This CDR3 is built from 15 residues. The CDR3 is CASSHHGTVNTEAFF. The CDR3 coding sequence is TGTGCCAGTAGTCACCACGGGACGGTGAACACTGAAGCTTTCTTT.

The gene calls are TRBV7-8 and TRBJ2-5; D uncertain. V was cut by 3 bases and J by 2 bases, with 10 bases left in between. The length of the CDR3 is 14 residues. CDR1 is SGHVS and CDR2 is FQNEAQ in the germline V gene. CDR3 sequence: CASSLSTPQETQYF. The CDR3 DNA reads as TGTGCCAGCAGCTTGTCGACTCCACAAGAGACCCAGTACTTC.

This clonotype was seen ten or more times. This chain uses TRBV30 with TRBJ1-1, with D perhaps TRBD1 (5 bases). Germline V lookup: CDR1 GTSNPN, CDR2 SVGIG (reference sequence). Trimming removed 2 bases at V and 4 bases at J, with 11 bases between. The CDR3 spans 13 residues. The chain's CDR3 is CAWSNRMGTEAFF. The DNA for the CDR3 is TGTGCCTGGAGTAACAGGATGGGCACTGAAGCTTTCTTT.

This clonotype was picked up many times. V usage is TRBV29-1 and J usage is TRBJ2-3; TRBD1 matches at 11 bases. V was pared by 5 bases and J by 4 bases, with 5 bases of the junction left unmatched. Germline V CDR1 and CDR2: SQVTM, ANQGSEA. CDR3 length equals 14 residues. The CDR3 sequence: CSVLGQGESDTQYF. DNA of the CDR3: TGCAGCGTTCTGGGACAGGGGGAATCAGATACGCAGTATTTT.

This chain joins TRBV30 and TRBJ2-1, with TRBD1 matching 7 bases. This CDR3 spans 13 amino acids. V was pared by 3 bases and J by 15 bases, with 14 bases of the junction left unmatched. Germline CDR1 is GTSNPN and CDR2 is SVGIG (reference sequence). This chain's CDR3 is CAWSVGQVIYRFF. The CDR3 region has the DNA TGTGCCTGGAGCGTCGGACAGGTCATTTATCGGTTCTTC.

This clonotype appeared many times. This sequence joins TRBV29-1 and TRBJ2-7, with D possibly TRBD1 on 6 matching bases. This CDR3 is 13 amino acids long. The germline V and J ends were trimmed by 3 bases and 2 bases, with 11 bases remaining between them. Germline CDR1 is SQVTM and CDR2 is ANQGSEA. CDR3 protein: CSVEKQGAYEQYF. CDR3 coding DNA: TGCAGCGTTGAGAAACAGGGAGCCTACGAGCAGTACTTC.

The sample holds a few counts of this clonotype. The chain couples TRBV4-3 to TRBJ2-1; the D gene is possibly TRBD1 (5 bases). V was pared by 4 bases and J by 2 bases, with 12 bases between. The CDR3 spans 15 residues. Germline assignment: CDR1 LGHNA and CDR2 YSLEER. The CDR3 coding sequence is TGCGCCAGCAGCCCGAGAAGCAGGGCCTACAATGAGCAGTTCTTC. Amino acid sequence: CASSPRSRAYNEQFF.

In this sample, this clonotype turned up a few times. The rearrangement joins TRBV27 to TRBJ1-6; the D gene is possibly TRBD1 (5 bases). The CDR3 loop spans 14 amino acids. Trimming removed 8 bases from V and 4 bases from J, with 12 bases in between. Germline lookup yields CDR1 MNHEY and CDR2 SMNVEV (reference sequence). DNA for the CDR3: TGTGCCAGCCGCCCCGACAGTTATAATTCACCCCTCCACTTT. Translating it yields CASRPDSYNSPLHF.

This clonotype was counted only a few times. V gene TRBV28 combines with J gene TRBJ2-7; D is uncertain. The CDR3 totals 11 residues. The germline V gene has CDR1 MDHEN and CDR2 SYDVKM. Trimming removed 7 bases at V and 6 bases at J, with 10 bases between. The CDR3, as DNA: TGTGCCAGCACGAGGTCAGGCGAGCAGTACTTC. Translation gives CASTRSGEQYF.

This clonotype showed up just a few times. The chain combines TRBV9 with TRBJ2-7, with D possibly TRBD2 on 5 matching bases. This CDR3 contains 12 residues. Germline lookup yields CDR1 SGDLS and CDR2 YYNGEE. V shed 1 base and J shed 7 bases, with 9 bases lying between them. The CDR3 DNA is TGTGCCAGCAGCGTAAACTCGGGAGAGCAGTACTTC. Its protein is CASSVNSGEQYF.

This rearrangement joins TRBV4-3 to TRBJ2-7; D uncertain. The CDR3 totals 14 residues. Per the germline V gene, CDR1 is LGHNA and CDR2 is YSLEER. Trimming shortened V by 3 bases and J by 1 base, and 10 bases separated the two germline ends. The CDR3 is CASSHRRESYEQYF. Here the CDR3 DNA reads TGCGCCAGCAGCCATCGAAGAGAATCCTACGAGCAGTACTTC.